This entry describes one TCR beta chain. Other DNA sequences of this sample code for an identical CDR3. The data originate from a study of shared clonotypes between healthy human individuals. Assay runs were performed at deep level. Profiled with immunoSEQ multiplex PCR; TCRdb holds only in-frame clones, not every one. The sample includes about 490,000 clones, over 70% of them seen just once. Germline loops: CDR1 SGHRS, CDR2 YFSETQ. CDR3 size: 12 residues. V lost 0 bases to trimming and J lost 5 bases, with 5 bases between them. Sequencing was done on a sample of PBMCs. This receptor was obtained from a woman aged 40 to 55 in good health. Some clones in this sample may be carry-over from other donors' samples. The chain couples TRBV5-1 to TRBJ2-5; unclear D gene. This chain's CDR3 is CASSLAGETQYF. CDR3 DNA sequence: TGCGCCAGCAGCTTGGCCGGCGAGACCCAGTACTTC.